A selection of T cell receptor beta chains follows, all from one sample in a study of T cells in Graves' hyperthyroidism and ophthalmopathy. TCRdb reprocessed the multiplex PCR reads via MiXCR and lists one record per CDR3 protein. The table includes 700,000 to 950,000 distinct CDR3 sequences, around 40% detected once. Sequenced material: blood. These receptors all stem from a woman in her thirties or forties with Graves' hyperthyroidism. CDR3s include the opening cysteine and the closing phenylalanine or tryptophan. The D gene is left open where the match is weak. Clone size is stated in some rows and not others, as once, few, many or a class when expanded.

CDR3	DNA	D	size	V	J
CASSRRDTTNEKLFF	TGTGCCAGCAGCCGCCGGGACACCACGAATGAAAAACTGTTTTTT	.	.	TRBV7-9	TRBJ1-4
CSVEAPPRNEQFF	TGCAGCGTTGAAGCACCTCCTAGAAATGAGCAGTTCTTC	.	.	TRBV29-1	TRBJ2-1
CSAQRANTEAFF	TGCAGTGCTCAAAGGGCGAACACTGAAGCTTTCTTT	.	many	TRBV20-1	TRBJ1-1
CASSIPGAGNQPQHF	TGTGCCAGCAGCATCCCAGGGGCAGGCAATCAGCCCCAGCATTTT	.	.	TRBV7-9	TRBJ1-5
CASSQGIRAGGGNTIYF	TGCGCCAGCAGCCAAGGAATAAGGGCTGGGGGTGGAAACACCATATATTTT	.	.	TRBV4-3	TRBJ1-3
CASSLSRLVETQYF	TGTGCCAGCAGTTTATCTCGACTCGTCGAGACCCAGTACTTC	.	.	TRBV27	TRBJ2-5
CASSTAGVPYEQYF	TGTGCCAGCAGCACAGCAGGGGTGCCCTACGAGCAGTACTTC	.	.	TRBV9	TRBJ2-7
CASGDISGNTIYF	TGTGCCAGCGGGGACATCTCTGGAAACACCATATATTTT	.	.	TRBV7-8	TRBJ1-3
CASRVTGTAQYF	TGTGCCAGCAGAGTAACGGGGACAGCCCAGTACTTC	TRBD1	once	TRBV9	TRBJ2-5
CASSSGQDFTLHF	TGTGCCAGCAGCTCTGGACAGGACTTCACCCTCCACTTT	TRBD1	.	TRBV7-9	TRBJ1-6
CSVLGQGRVWGYTF	TGCAGCGTTCTCGGACAGGGTAGGGTCTGGGGCTACACCTTC	TRBD1	many	TRBV29-1	TRBJ1-2
CASSFEAYGYTF	TGTGCCAGCAGTTTTGAGGCCTATGGCTACACCTTC	.	many	TRBV12-3/TRBV12-4	TRBJ1-2
CASGFPGAGDETQYF	TGTGCTAGTGGTTTCCCCGGGGCCGGAGACGAGACCCAGTACTTC	.	.	TRBV12-5	TRBJ2-5
CSVSESTYRANYGYTF	TGCAGCGTCTCGGAAAGTACCTACAGAGCTAACTATGGCTACACCTTC	.	many	TRBV29-1	TRBJ1-2
CASSPTGTSGEREVFF	TGTGCCAGCAGCCCAACCGGGACTAGCGGCGAAAGGGAGGTGTTTTTT	TRBD2	.	TRBV7-3	TRBJ2-2
CASSLENTQYF	TGTGCCAGCAGCTTAGAAAATACGCAGTATTTT	.	.	TRBV7-2	TRBJ2-3
CASRGPGHRSYNSPLHF	TGTGCCAGCAGGGGACCGGGACATCGATCCTATAATTCACCCCTCCACTTT	.	.	TRBV6-5	TRBJ1-6
CASSQDVSRPEKLFF	TGCGCCAGCAGCCAAGATGTCAGTCGCCCTGAAAAACTGTTTTTT	.	.	TRBV4-1	TRBJ1-4
CSAILAGETQYF	TGCAGTGCTATCCTAGCGGGAGAGACCCAGTACTTC	TRBD2	.	TRBV20-1	TRBJ2-5
CAINGGGNTEAFF	TGTGCCATCAACGGGGGAGGCAACACTGAAGCTTTCTTT	.	.	TRBV10-3	TRBJ1-1
CASSTTESGTEAFF	TGTGCCAGCAGCACGACAGAGTCGGGAACTGAAGCTTTCTTT	.	.	TRBV7-9	TRBJ1-1
CAIRDYNYEQYF	TGTGCCATCCGGGACTACAACTACGAGCAGTACTTC	TRBD2	many	TRBV10-3	TRBJ2-7
CASSVTGLNTGELFF	TGTGCCAGCAGCGTAACAGGGTTGAACACCGGGGAGCTGTTTTTT	.	few	TRBV9	TRBJ2-2
CASSPTRGLLKETQYF	TGTGCCAGCAGCCCTACACGGGGCCTATTAAAAGAGACCCAGTACTTC	.	.	TRBV7-8	TRBJ2-5
CASSPDRRPYGYTF	TGCGCCAGCAGCCCGGACAGGAGACCCTATGGCTACACCTTC	TRBD1	.	TRBV7-2	TRBJ1-2
CASSIGEFNQPQHF	TGTGCCAGCAGCATTGGGGAATTCAATCAGCCCCAGCATTTT	.	many	TRBV9	TRBJ1-5
CSVGRLAGVMADTQYF	TGCAGCGTCGGTAGGCTAGCGGGAGTGATGGCAGATACGCAGTATTTT	TRBD2	few	TRBV29-1	TRBJ2-3
CASSTDGNTIYF	TGTGCTAGCAGCACGGACGGAAACACCATATATTTT	.	.	TRBV7-7	TRBJ1-3
CASSIVGLEQYF	TGTGCCAGTAGTATAGTCGGGCTTGAGCAGTACTTC	.	many	TRBV19	TRBJ2-7
CATSETGNTGELFF	TGTGCCACCAGTGAGACAGGGAACACCGGGGAGCTGTTTTTT	.	.	TRBV24-1	TRBJ2-2
CASRPDNSGNTIYF	TGTGCCAGCAGACCCGACAACTCTGGAAACACCATATATTTT	.	.	TRBV7-9	TRBJ1-3
CASSILPGQGADEQYF	TGTGCCAGTAGTATTTTACCGGGACAGGGGGCGGACGAGCAGTACTTC	TRBD1	.	TRBV19	TRBJ2-7
CASSYSGFNQPQHF	TGTGCCAGCAGTTACTCGGGATTTAATCAGCCCCAGCATTTT	.	few	TRBV6-5	TRBJ1-5